This T cell receptor (beta chain) was sequenced for a study of T cells in localized non-small cell lung cancer. Study observations and caveats: Owing to sequencing of a solitary tumor region, heterogeneity cannot be discounted. It was uninvolved adjacent lung that showed the highest T cell clonality, exceeding tumor.

Some clones are missing from TCRdb's copy, which holds only in-frame ones; the method was immunoSEQ multiplex PCR. The table lists around 770 clones, 28% of them singletons. CDR1 is SGHRS and CDR2 is YFSETQ in the germline V gene. V gave up 7 bases and J gave up 1 base, with 14 bases separating them. CDR3 length equals 14 residues. On this clone: The antigen is unknown.

This clonotype was sampled from a man aged 40-75 years with stage III lung adenocarcinoma. Source: normal lung tissue next to the tumor, taken before any cancer treatment. The rearrangement uses TRBV5-1 and TRBJ2-5, with TRBD1 as a possible D gene (5 bases). As DNA, the CDR3 is TGCGCCAGCGGGGAACGACAGTCCCAAGAGACCCAGTACTTC. Encoded protein: CASGERQSQETQYF.